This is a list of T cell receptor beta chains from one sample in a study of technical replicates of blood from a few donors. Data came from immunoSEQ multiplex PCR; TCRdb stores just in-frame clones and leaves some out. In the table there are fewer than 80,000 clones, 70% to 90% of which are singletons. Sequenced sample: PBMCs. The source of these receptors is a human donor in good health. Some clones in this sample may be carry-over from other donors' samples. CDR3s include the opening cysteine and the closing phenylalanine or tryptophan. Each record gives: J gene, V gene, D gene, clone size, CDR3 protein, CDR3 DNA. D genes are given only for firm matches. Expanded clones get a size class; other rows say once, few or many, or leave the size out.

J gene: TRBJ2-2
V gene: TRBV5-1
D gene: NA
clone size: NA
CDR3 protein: CASSARSNTGELFF
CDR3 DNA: TGCGCCAGCAGCGCTAGATCAAACACCGGGGAGCTGTTTTTT

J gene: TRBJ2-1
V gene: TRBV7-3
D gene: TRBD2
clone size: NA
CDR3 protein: CASSLAVAGGNNEQFF
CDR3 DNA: TGTGCCAGCAGCTTAGCGGTGGCGGGGGGTAACAATGAGCAGTTCTTC

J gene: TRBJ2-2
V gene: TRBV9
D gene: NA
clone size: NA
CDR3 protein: CASNKIGDYTGELFF
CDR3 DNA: TGTGCCAGCAACAAGATAGGGGATTACACCGGGGAGCTGTTTTTT

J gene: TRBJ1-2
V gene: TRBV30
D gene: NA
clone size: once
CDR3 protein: CAWSVNNYGYTF
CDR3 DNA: TGTGCCTGGAGTGTCAATAACTATGGCTACACCTTC

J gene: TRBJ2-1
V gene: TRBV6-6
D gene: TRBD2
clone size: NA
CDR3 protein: CASRLLAGAYEQFF
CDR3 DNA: TGTGCCAGCAGATTGCTAGCGGGAGCCTATGAGCAGTTCTTC

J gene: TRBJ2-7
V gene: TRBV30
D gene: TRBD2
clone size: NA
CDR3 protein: CAWTALRSSGVYYEQYF
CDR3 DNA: TGTGCCTGGACCGCTCTTCGGTCTAGCGGGGTATACTACGAGCAGTACTTC

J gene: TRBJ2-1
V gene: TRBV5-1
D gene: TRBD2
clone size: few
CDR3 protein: CASSWGGGYNEQFF
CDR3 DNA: TGCGCCAGCAGCTGGGGCGGGGGGTACAATGAGCAGTTCTTC

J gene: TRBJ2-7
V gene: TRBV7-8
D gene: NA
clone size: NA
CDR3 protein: CASSPGRSGYEQYF
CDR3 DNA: TGTGCCAGCAGCCCAGGGCGGTCTGGATACGAGCAGTACTTC

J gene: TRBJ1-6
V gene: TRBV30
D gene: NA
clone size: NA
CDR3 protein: CAWTPGTRNSPLHF
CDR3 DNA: TGTGCCTGGACCCCCGGGACACGAAATTCACCCCTCCACTTT

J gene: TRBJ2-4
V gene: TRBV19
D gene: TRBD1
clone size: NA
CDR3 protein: CASSPRTGLGNIQYF
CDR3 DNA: TGTGCCAGTAGTCCCCGGACAGGGTTGGGAAACATTCAGTACTTC

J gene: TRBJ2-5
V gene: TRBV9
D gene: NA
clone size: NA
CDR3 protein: CASSASGGGARETQYF
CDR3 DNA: TGTGCCAGCAGCGCGAGCGGTGGGGGGGCTCGGGAGACCCAGTACTTC

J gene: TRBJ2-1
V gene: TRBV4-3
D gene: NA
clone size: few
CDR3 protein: CASSQEADSFYNEQFF
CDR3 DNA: TGCGCCAGCAGCCAAGAGGCAGACAGCTTCTACAATGAGCAGTTCTTC

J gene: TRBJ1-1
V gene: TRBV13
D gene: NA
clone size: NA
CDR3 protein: CASGEMNTEAFF
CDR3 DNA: TGTGCCAGCGGGGAGATGAACACTGAAGCTTTCTTT

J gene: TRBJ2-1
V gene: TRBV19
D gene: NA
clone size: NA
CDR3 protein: CASSKYRAFNEQFF
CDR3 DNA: TGTGCCAGTAGTAAATACAGGGCCTTCAATGAGCAGTTCTTC

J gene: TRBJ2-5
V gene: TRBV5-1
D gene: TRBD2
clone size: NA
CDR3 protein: CASSRLAEYQETQYF
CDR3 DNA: TGTGCCAGCAGTAGGCTAGCGGAATACCAAGAGACCCAGTACTTC

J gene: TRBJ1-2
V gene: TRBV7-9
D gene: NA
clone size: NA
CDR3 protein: CASSFDTFFSGYTF
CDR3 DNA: TGTGCCAGCAGCTTCGACACTTTTTTTTCTGGCTACACCTTC

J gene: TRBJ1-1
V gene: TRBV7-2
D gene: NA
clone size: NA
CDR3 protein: CASSLDRAGAFF
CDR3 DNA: TGTGCCAGCAGCTTAGATCGCGCTGGAGCTTTCTTT

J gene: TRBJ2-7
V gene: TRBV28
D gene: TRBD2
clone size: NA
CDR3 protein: CASSRTVSGRAYEQYF
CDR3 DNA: TGTGCCAGCAGTCGCACTGTTAGCGGGAGGGCCTACGAGCAGTACTTC

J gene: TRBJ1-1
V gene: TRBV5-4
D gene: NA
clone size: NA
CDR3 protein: CASSQASGNTEAFF
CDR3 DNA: TGTGCCAGCAGCCAGGCGTCGGGAAACACTGAAGCTTTCTTT

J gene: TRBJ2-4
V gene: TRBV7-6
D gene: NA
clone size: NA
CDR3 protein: CASSLWSDRGNIQYF
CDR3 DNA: TGTGCCAGCAGCTTATGGTCGGATCGCGGGAACATTCAGTACTTC

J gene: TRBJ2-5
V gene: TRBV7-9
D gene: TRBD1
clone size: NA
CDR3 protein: CASSWTGLSETQYF
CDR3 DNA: TGTGCCAGCAGTTGGACAGGGCTTTCGGAGACCCAGTACTTC

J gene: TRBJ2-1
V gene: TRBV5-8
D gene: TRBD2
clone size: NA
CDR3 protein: CASSSAGGRYNEQFF
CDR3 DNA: TGTGCCAGCAGCTCCGCGGGGGGGAGATACAATGAGCAGTTCTTC

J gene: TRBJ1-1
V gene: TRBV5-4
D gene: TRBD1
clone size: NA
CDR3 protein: CASSSLDRVVTEAFF
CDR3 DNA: TGTGCCAGCAGCTCCCTGGACAGGGTAGTCACTGAAGCTTTCTTT

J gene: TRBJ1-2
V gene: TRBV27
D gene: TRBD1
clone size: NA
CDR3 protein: CASRPQTGDGYTF
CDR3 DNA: TGTGCCAGCAGACCCCAGACAGGGGATGGCTACACCTTC

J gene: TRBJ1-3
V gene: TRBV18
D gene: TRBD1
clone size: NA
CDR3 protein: CASSLRDRDSGNTIYF
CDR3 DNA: TGTGCCAGCTCACTCCGGGACAGGGACTCTGGAAACACCATATATTTT

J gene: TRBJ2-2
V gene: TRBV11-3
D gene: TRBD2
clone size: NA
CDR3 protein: CASSLDRGASGGDTGELFF
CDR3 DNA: TGTGCCAGCAGCTTAGACCGAGGCGCTAGCGGGGGCGACACCGGGGAGCTGTTTTTT

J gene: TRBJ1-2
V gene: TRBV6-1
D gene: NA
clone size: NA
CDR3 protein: CASSAQTGQNYGYTF
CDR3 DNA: TGTGCCAGCAGTGCCCAAACAGGGCAGAACTATGGCTACACCTTC

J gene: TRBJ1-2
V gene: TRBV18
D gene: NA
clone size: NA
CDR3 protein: CASSPTGSNYGYTF
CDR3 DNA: TGTGCCAGCTCACCAACAGGGAGTAACTATGGCTACACCTTC

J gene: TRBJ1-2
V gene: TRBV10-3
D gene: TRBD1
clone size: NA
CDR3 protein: CAISAGTGQGANYGYTF
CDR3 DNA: TGTGCCATCAGTGCGGGGACAGGTCAGGGGGCCAACTATGGCTACACCTTC